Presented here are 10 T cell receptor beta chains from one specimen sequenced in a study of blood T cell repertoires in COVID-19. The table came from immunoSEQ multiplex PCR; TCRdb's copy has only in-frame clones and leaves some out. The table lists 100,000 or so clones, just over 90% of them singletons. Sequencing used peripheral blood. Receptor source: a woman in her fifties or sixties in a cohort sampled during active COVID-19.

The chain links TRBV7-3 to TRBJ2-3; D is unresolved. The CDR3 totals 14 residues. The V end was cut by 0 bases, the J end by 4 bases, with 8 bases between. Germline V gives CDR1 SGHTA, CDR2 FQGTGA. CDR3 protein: CASSLTSFSDTQYF. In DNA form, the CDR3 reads TGTGCCAGCAGCTTAACTAGCTTCTCAGATACGCAGTATTTT.

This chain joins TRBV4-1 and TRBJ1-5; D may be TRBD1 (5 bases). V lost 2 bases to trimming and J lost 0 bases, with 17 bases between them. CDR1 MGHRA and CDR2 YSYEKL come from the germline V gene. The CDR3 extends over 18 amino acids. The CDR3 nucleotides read TGCGCCAGCAGCCAAAATTTCAGGGTTGTGTATAGCAATCAGCCCCAGCATTTT. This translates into CASSQNFRVVYSNQPQHF.

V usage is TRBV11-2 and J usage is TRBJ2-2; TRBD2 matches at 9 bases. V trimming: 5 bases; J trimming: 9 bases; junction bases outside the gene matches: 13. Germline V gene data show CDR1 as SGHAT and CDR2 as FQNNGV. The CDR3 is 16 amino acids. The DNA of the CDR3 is TGTGCCAGCAGCCTTACAATAGCGGGAGAAGGGAGGGAGCTGTTTTTT. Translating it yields CASSLTIAGEGRELFF.

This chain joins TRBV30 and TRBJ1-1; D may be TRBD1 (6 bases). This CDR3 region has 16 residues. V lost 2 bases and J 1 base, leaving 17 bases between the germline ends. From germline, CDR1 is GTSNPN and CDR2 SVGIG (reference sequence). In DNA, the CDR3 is TGTGCCTGGAGTTTTGTTGGGGGCGCCCAGAACACTGAAGCTTTCTTT. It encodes CAWSFVGGAQNTEAFF.

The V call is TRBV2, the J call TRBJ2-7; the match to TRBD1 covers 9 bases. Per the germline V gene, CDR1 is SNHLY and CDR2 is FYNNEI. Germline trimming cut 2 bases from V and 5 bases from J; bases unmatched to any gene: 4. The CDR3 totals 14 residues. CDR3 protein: CASSERQGVDEQYF. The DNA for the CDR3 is TGTGCCAGCAGTGAACGACAGGGGGTGGACGAGCAGTACTTC.

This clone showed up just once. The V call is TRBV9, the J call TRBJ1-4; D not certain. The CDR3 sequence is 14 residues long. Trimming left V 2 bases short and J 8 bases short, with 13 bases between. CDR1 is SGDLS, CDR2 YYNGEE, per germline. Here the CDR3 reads CASSVTGRGEKLFF. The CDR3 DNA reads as TGTGCCAGCAGCGTCACTGGACGGGGAGAAAAACTGTTTTTT.

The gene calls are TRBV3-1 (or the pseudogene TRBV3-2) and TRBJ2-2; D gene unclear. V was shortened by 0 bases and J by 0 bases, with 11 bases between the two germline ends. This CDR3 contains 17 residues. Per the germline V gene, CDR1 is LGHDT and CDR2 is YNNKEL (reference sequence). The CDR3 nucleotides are TGTGCCAGCAGCCAAGATTATTCGTTCGCGAACACCGGGGAGCTGTTTTTT. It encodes CASSQDYSFANTGELFF.

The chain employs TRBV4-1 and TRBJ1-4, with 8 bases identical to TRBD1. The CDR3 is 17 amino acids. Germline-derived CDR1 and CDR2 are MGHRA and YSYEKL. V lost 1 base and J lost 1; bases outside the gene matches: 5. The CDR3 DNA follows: TGCGCCAGCAGCCAAGGTTTGACAGGGGAAACTAATGAAAAACTGTTTTTT. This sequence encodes CASSQGLTGETNEKLFF.

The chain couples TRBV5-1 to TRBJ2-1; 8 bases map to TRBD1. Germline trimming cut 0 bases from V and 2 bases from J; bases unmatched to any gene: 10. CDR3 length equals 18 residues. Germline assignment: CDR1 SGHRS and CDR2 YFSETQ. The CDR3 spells CASSLGQGIGVAYNEQFF. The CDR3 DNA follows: TGCGCCAGCAGCTTGGGACAGGGGATAGGAGTCGCCTACAATGAGCAGTTCTTC. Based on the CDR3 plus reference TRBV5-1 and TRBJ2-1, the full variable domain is KAGVTQTPRYLIKTRGQQVTLSCSPISGHRSVSWYQQTPGQGLQFLFEYFSETQRNKGNFPGRFSGRQFSNSRSEMNVSTLELGDSALYLCASSLGQGIGVAYNEQFFGPGTRLTVL.

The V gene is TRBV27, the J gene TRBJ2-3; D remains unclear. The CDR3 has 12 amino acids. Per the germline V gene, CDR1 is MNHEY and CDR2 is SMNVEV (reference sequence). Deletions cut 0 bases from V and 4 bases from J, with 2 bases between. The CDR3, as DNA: TGTGCCAGCAGTTTATCCGCAGATACGCAGTATTTT. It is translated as CASSLSADTQYF.